This entry lists 30 T cell receptor beta chains sequenced from one sample in a study of regulatory T cells in long-lasting Graves disease. Relying on iRepertoire HTBI primers and Arm-PCR of CDR3 regions, the team built TCR beta libraries. Via MiXCR, TCRdb re-called the multiplex PCR reads, giving one row per CDR3 protein. The table records hundreds of thousands of distinct CDR3 sequences, less than 20% of them present only once. The time point denotes: newly diagnosed GD, antithyroid drugs for less than 3 months. With RNA extracted from PBMCs as input, the TCR library was made. These data were also filed under a second study, of T cells in Graves' hyperthyroidism and ophthalmopathy.

The source material was peripheral blood mononuclear cells (PBMCs), sampled at new diagnosis, from a patient treated with antithyroid drugs. These receptors originate from a woman aged 30 to 39 with Graves disease.

The rearrangement joins TRBV6-2 or TRBV6-3 to TRBJ2-5; D is ambiguous. V lost 3 bases to trimming and J lost 4 bases, with 9 bases between them. Germline CDR1 reads MNHEY; CDR2 reads SVGEGT. The CDR3 totals 13 residues. The DNA for the CDR3 is TGTGCCAGCAGTTATGGGGTCGGAGAGACCCAGTACTTC. Translating gives CASSYGVGETQYF.

Only a few counts were recorded for this clonotype. The chain links TRBV4-1 to TRBJ2-3, with TRBD2 as a possible D gene (6 bases). Trimming shortened V by 4 bases and J by 4 bases, and 15 bases separated the two germline ends. This CDR3 is 15 amino acids long. CDR1 is MGHRA, CDR2 YSYEKL, per germline. This chain's CDR3 is CASSLDGSWADTQYF. The CDR3 DNA reads as TGCGCCAGCAGCCTTGACGGGAGTTGGGCAGATACGCAGTATTTT.

The chain has TRBV7-2 and TRBJ2-5, with TRBD2 matching over 7 bases. The CDR3 runs to 15 residues. CDR1 SGHTA and CDR2 FQGNSA come from the germline V gene. V shed 7 bases, J shed 1 base, and the junction held 9 bases outside the gene matches. CDR3 nucleotides: TGTGCCAGCACTCCTGGGGGGGGGGGCCAAGAGACCCAGTACTTC. Translated: CASTPGGGGQETQYF.

Only a few counts were recorded for this clonotype. V and J are TRBV4-1 and TRBJ1-1; D remains ambiguous. The CDR3 is 16 amino acids. Germline CDR1 reads MGHRA; CDR2 reads YSYEKL. The V gene lost 1 base and the J gene lost 1 base, with 13 bases spanning the gap. The CDR3 DNA sequence: TGCGCCAGCAGCCAAGGTGGTGGGCATACGAACACTGAAGCTTTCTTT. It yields the protein CASSQGGGHTNTEAFF.

The chain couples TRBV5-1 to TRBJ2-7; 7 bases match TRBD1. The J segment lost 4 bases and the V segment lost 4 bases, leaving 8 bases of the junction unmatched. CDR1 SGHRS and CDR2 YFSETQ come from the germline V gene. The CDR3 has 14 amino acids. In DNA form, the CDR3 reads TGCGCCAGCAGCCCGGTATCGGGACAGTACGAGCAGTACTTC. Its translation is CASSPVSGQYEQYF.

The rearrangement links TRBV9 to TRBJ2-1; 9 bases map to TRBD2. In germline, CDR1 is SGDLS, CDR2 YYNGEE. The junction had 11 bases not matched to a gene; V was cut back by 0 bases and J by 10 bases. This CDR3 has 16 residues. The CDR3 is CASSVVVTSGRGEQFF. The CDR3 DNA reads as TGTGCCAGCAGCGTAGTGGTGACTAGCGGCCGCGGGGAGCAGTTCTTC.

There are a few counts of this clonotype. The V call is TRBV11-2, the J call TRBJ2-7, with D possibly TRBD1 on 6 matching bases. This CDR3 has 17 amino acids. The germline V and J ends were trimmed by 0 bases and 3 bases, with 18 bases remaining between them. The V gene's germline CDR1 is SGHAT and CDR2 FQNNGV. The CDR3 sequence is CASSLELGGVGVYEQYF. The CDR3 DNA follows: TGTGCCAGCAGCTTAGAGCTTGGGGGCGTCGGCGTCTACGAGCAGTACTTC.

This clonotype was detected only a few times. V and J are TRBV4-1 and TRBJ2-7; D is perhaps TRBD1 (6 bases). With 2 bases removed from V and 0 bases from J, the gap between germline ends came to 14 bases. The CDR3 consists of 16 residues. Germline V lookup: CDR1 MGHRA, CDR2 YSYEKL. CDR3 sequence reads: CASSQPQGKNSYEQYF. The CDR3 region has the DNA TGCGCCAGCAGCCAACCACAGGGCAAGAACTCCTACGAGCAGTACTTC.

At least ten counts were recorded for this clonotype. This chain joins TRBV2 and TRBJ2-3, with D tentatively TRBD1 or TRBD2 (5 bases each). Trimming cost V 7 bases and J 1 base, with 21 bases left between them. Germline CDR1 SNHLY, CDR2 FYNNEI. The length of the CDR3 is 17 residues. The CDR3 sequence: CASIWDQNVWGTDTQYF. The CDR3 region has the DNA TGTGCCAGCATCTGGGACCAGAATGTTTGGGGCACAGATACGCAGTATTTT.

This clonotype was seen only a few times. V usage is TRBV28 and J usage is TRBJ2-1; D is unresolved. Trimming removed 4 bases at V and 0 bases at J, with 10 bases between. The germline V gene encodes CDR1 MDHEN and CDR2 SYDVKM. The CDR3 has 15 amino acids. The CDR3 region is CASSSLESSYNEQFF. The CDR3 DNA sequence: TGTGCCAGCAGTTCCCTGGAGAGCTCCTACAATGAGCAGTTCTTC.

This clonotype was counted many times. The chain combines TRBV3-1 with TRBJ1-2; perhaps TRBD1 as D (6 bases). The length of the CDR3 is 13 residues. CDR1 is LGHDT, CDR2 YNNKEL, per germline (reference sequence). V lost 6 bases to trimming and J lost 8 bases, with 16 bases between them. Written as DNA, the CDR3 is TGTGCCAGCAGTGTACAACAGGGCGGAGGCTACACCTTC. Encoded protein: CASSVQQGGGYTF.

This sequence joins TRBV30 and TRBJ2-2; TRBD2 matches 10 bases. The junction had 17 bases not matched to a gene; V was cut back by 4 bases and J by 6 bases. This CDR3 region has 18 residues. Germline loops: CDR1 GTSNPN, CDR2 SVGIG (reference sequence). Here the CDR3 DNA reads TGTGCCTGGAACAACATCTTGCGGAGAGCGGGAGGGTCCGGGGAGCTGTTTTTT. It yields the protein CAWNNILRRAGGSGELFF.

This clonotype has a handful of counts. The rearrangement joins TRBV7-8 to TRBJ2-1; D assignment may be TRBD1 or TRBD2 (5 bases each). This CDR3 contains 13 residues. Deletions cut 1 base from V and 9 bases from J, with 10 bases between. Germline CDR1 and CDR2: SGHVS and FQNEAQ. In nucleotides, the CDR3 is TGTGCCAGCAGCTTAGTGGGGGTTACTGAGCAGTTCTTC. This encodes CASSLVGVTEQFF.

This rearrangement joins TRBV3-1 to TRBJ2-2, with 10 bases matching TRBD2. With 3 bases clipped from V and 6 bases from J, the junction kept 7 bases outside the gene matches. This CDR3 comprises 16 residues. CDR1 LGHDT and CDR2 YNNKEL come from the germline V gene (reference sequence). CDR3 amino acids: CASSHLTSGISGELFF. CDR3 coding DNA: TGTGCCAGCAGCCATTTAACTAGCGGGATTTCCGGGGAGCTGTTTTTT.

This clonotype has ten or more counts. V gene TRBV7-2 combines with J gene TRBJ1-3, with D unresolved. CDR1 SGHTA and CDR2 FQGNSA come from the germline V gene. Trimming cost V 8 bases and J 4 bases, with 6 bases left between them. CDR3 size: 11 residues. The CDR3 bases are TGTGCCAGCGAAACCGGAAACACCATATATTTT. Amino acids: CASETGNTIYF.

This clonotype was detected many times. The V gene is TRBV12-3 or TRBV12-4, the J gene TRBJ1-5; D possibly corresponds to TRBD1 (5 bases). V dropped 3 bases and J dropped 6 bases, with 15 bases sitting between them. CDR3 length: 15 residues. The CDR3 is CASSLGTAPSQPQHF. DNA for the CDR3: TGTGCCAGCAGTTTGGGGACGGCCCCGAGTCAGCCCCAGCATTTT.

This clonotype was seen a few times. V is TRBV5-5 and J is TRBJ2-5; TRBD1 agrees at 8 bases. The CDR3 spans 15 residues. Unmatched junction bases numbered 7, after V lost 2 bases and J lost 4 bases. Per germline, CDR1 SGHKS and CDR2 YYEKEE (reference sequence). The CDR3 region has the DNA TGTGCCAGCAGCTTCGGCCAGGGGGCGGGAGAGACCCAGTACTTC. It specifies CASSFGQGAGETQYF.

This clonotype was recorded at least ten times. The rearrangement uses TRBV12-3 or TRBV12-4 and TRBJ1-1; D perhaps matches TRBD1 (6 bases). CDR3 size: 13 residues. The V gene lost 5 bases and the J gene lost 3 bases, with 10 bases spanning the gap. The CDR3 is CASSPDSHTEAFF. CDR3 coding DNA: TGTGCCAGCAGTCCGGACAGTCACACTGAAGCTTTCTTT.

The V call is TRBV28, the J call TRBJ1-2; D perhaps matches TRBD1 (6 bases). V was shortened by 3 bases and J by 6 bases, with 14 bases between the two germline ends. The CDR3 sequence is 14 residues long. Germline CDR1 reads MDHEN; CDR2 reads SYDVKM. The CDR3 region is CASSFFGRGDGYTF. The CDR3 DNA reads as TGTGCCAGCAGTTTCTTCGGCAGGGGAGATGGCTACACCTTC.

This sequence joins TRBV29-1 and TRBJ1-3; no definite D call. V was pared by 3 bases and J by 4 bases, with 13 bases between. This CDR3 spans 14 amino acids. Germline-derived CDR1 and CDR2 are SQVTM and ANQGSEA. In nucleotides, the CDR3 is TGCAGCGTTGATAGTTTGGGCGGAGGAAACACCATATATTTT. Protein: CSVDSLGGGNTIYF.

This clonotype was observed at least ten times. The CDR3: CASRKGAGNTEAFF. The CDR3 nucleotides read TGCGCCAGCAGAAAGGGGGCCGGGAACACTGAAGCTTTCTTT. The rearrangement links TRBV5-1 to TRBJ1-1; 7 positions agree with TRBD1. V was clipped by 5 bases and J by 1 base; unmatched bases: 5. This CDR3 region has 14 residues. Germline lookup yields CDR1 SGHRS and CDR2 YFSETQ.

The chain has TRBV11-2 and TRBJ2-7; D gene uncertain. From germline, CDR1 is SGHAT and CDR2 FQNNGV. V gave up 0 bases and J gave up 3 bases, with 12 bases separating them. The CDR3 length is 15 residues. The CDR3 nucleotides are TGTGCCAGCAGCTTAGAGGCAAACTTCTACTACGAGCAGTACTTC. It specifies CASSLEANFYYEQYF.

The rearrangement uses TRBV18 and TRBJ2-1, with D tentatively TRBD2 (6 bases). Germline lookup yields CDR1 KGHSH and CDR2 LQKENI. The CDR3 sequence is 17 residues long. Trimming removed 1 base at V and 7 bases at J, with 20 bases between. The CDR3 loop reads CASSPRIVAAGRNEQFF. The DNA for the CDR3 is TGTGCCAGCTCACCACGGATCGTAGCGGCAGGACGAAATGAGCAGTTCTTC.

This rearrangement joins TRBV28 to TRBJ2-6; possible D gene TRBD1, 6 bases. The CDR3 contains 15 residues. Deletions cut 6 bases from V and 2 bases from J, with 11 bases between. Per germline, CDR1 MDHEN and CDR2 SYDVKM. The CDR3 here is CASRDRNTGANVLTF. CDR3 coding DNA: TGTGCCAGCAGAGACAGGAATACTGGGGCCAACGTCCTGACTTTC.

The rearrangement joins TRBV9 to TRBJ2-3; TRBD1 might be the D (7 bases). The ends were cut back, 6 bases at V and 5 bases at J, with 22 bases in the middle. The CDR3 covers 16 residues. CDR1 is SGDLS, CDR2 YYNGEE, per germline. CDR3 amino acids: CASTLGPRQGGDTQYF. The CDR3 coding sequence is TGTGCCAGCACCTTGGGCCCAAGACAGGGAGGAGATACGCAGTATTTT.

This clonotype was seen ten or more times. Germline is not matched at one junction end, which may reflect a read error. The rearrangement links TRBV5-1 to TRBJ1-4; no firm D call. The CDR3 consists of 14 residues. CDR1 and CDR2 from the germline V gene are SGHRS and YFSETQ. CDR3 coding DNA: TGTGCCAGCAGTTACAGTGCAACTAATGAAAAACTGTTTTTT. Its protein product is CASSYSATNEKLFF.

This clonotype was counted at least ten times. The chain carries TRBV20-1 and TRBJ1-1; D perhaps matches TRBD1 (5 bases). V dropped 1 base and J dropped 5 bases, with 14 bases sitting between them. Germline loops: CDR1 DFQATT, CDR2 SNEGSKA (reference sequence). CDR3 length: 14 amino acids. The CDR3 is CSARAPARGTEAFF. The CDR3 coding sequence is TGCAGTGCTAGAGCACCAGCTAGGGGTACTGAAGCTTTCTTT.

The rearrangement uses TRBV6-1 and TRBJ2-2, with D unclear. This CDR3 spans 11 amino acids. V shed 6 bases and J shed 10 bases, with 9 bases lying between them. Germline values: CDR1 MNHNS, CDR2 SASEGT. CDR3 in DNA: TGTGCCAGCAGCCCCTCGCTGGAGCTGTTTTTT. Protein: CASSPSLELFF.

This clonotype was found many times. V usage is TRBV2 and J usage is TRBJ1-1, with D possibly being TRBD1 (5 bases). This CDR3 is built from 15 residues. CDR1 SNHLY and CDR2 FYNNEI come from the germline V gene. V lost 7 bases to trimming and J lost 0 bases, with 15 bases between them. The CDR3: CASTERDPMNTEAFF. In nucleotides, the CDR3 is TGTGCCAGCACCGAACGGGACCCAATGAACACTGAAGCTTTCTTT.

The chain couples TRBV29-1 to TRBJ1-2; a possible D gene is TRBD1 (5 bases). The length of the CDR3 is 14 residues. Per germline, CDR1 SQVTM and CDR2 ANQGSEA. The ends were cut back, 8 bases at V and 4 bases at J, with 20 bases in the middle. The CDR3 DNA follows: TGCAGCTATCGGAACCACCCAGGGTCCTATGGCTACACCTTC. Amino acid sequence: CSYRNHPGSYGYTF. Complete variable domain (other parts from reference TRBV29-1 and TRBJ1-2): SAVISQKPSRDICQRGTSLTIQCQVDSQVTMMFWYRQQPGQSLTLIATANQGSEATYESGFVIDKFPISRPNLTFSTLTVSNMSPEDSSIYLCSYRNHPGSYGYTFGSGTRLTVV.